This entry is about one TCR beta chain. This clonotype was recorded a few times. It has no known antigen specificity. The sample holds no much larger clone one base away, and base qualities are not on file. Measured from the cysteine to the phenylalanine, the CDR3 is 13 residues long. Only the CDR3 DNA stays, 39 bases, in frame from base 1. The germline V gene sets CDR1 to MDHEN and CDR2 to SYDVKM. From V the trimming removes 6 bases and from J it removes 7 bases, while the gene matches leave 2 bases of the junction unaccounted for. This sample is drawn from a study of T cells in Graves' hyperthyroidism and ophthalmopathy (dated by TCRdb to between 2018 and 2020). For the study in its entirety: Peripheral blood was sampled at the time of initial diagnosis, prior to any treatment. The study also compared thyroid tissue and blood T-cell repertoires from about 6 Graves' hyperthyroidism patients. Prospective prediction of ophthalmopathy was tested in an independent validation cohort consisting of 18 to 20 hyperthyroidism patients and around 16 patients who later progressed to ophthalmopathy. The paper reports TCR Vbeta CDR3 sequencing of roughly 140 peripheral blood samples: approximately 41 ophthalmopathy, 75 to 80 hyperthyroidism and around 17 progressor patients. To identify TCR V-J signatures that set the groups apart, the researchers used a discovery cohort of 100 patients, made up of roughly 40 with Graves' ophthalmopathy and about 60 with stable Graves' hyperthyroidism. Following sampling, methimazole starting at 30 mg daily was given to hyperthyroidism patients, and high-dose intravenous methylprednisolone was given to ophthalmopathy patients. For training and testing, the 100 or so patients in the discovery cohort were randomly divided in a 7:3 ratio.

Overall results and qualifications from the work: A model built on a 13 V-J signature distinguished ophthalmopathy from stable hyperthyroidism, reaching around 87% sensitivity and 81.08% specificity in cross-validation and 80%/75% in testing. In validation, the model predicted progression to ophthalmopathy a median of roughly 6.5 months before onset, with over 55% sensitivity and 72.22% specificity. Sample size was not statistically predetermined, and investigators were not blinded to group allocation. Most expanded thyroid clonotypes (frequency above 0.001) were also detected in blood, suggesting blood repertoires may reflect thyroid immune responses.

In the ophthalmopathy patients, disease was moderately to severely active, with a Clinical Activity Score of 3 or more, a NOSPECS grade of 4 or more, and a duration of less than 3 months. The study excluded patients with uncontrolled infections, other autoimmune diseases, pregnancy or lactation. Diagnoses relied on clinical symptoms, serum thyroxine and TRAb, thyroid ultrasound and orbital computed tomography. PBMCs were separated from 7.5 to 10 ml of fresh peripheral blood using Ficoll-Paque density gradient centrifugation. Total RNA was extracted using Trizol reagent, and RNA quality was assessed on an Agilent 2100 Bioanalyzer. The TCR beta CDR3 regions were amplified from RNA transcripts. A first-round RT-PCR of the TCR CDR3 used the HTBI primer set with the Qiagen OneStep RT-PCR kit. Libraries were constructed in a second round of multiplex PCR, after which size selection and purification were performed. Libraries were sequenced paired-end with 100 bp reads on an Illumina HiSeq2000. Per the source publication's procedure: SOAPnuke was used to process the raw data, removing reads that contained adapters or uncalled bases, had a mean Phred below 15, or lacked an exact match to the constant primer or identifier. High-quality paired reads were merged with COPE v1.2.5, and unique nucleotide sequences were defined as clonotypes. MiTCR v1.1 was used to align clonotypes to the IMGT TRBV, TRBD and TRBJ reference segments. The analysis included only V-J combinations with a frequency above 0.0001, which together covered about 99% of the repertoires. The TCS score was defined as F50 (clonal expansion) divided by E x V (chaos), with BLOSUM62-based TCRdist calculated between CDR3 peptides within each V-J. Welch's t-statistics and random forest reduced 450 to 600 V-J features to roughly 13, which were used in a naive Bayes classifier (R e1071). Using fastp at Q25 and MiXCR, TCRdb reprocessed the public reads and kept productive beta chains. Duplicate CDR3 protein sequences are folded into a single record with the most common DNA and genes. The authors' filters were not applied to this entry. For this sample the table gives over 400,000 distinct CDR3 sequences, of which under 15% were detected only once. Roughly 13% of the sample goes to the ten largest clones.

The sequence was obtained from a man between 18 and 35 years old with Graves' ophthalmopathy. Sequencing was performed on blood. The sequence links TRBV28 to TRBJ2-2; the central 10 bases match TRBD1. At the DNA level, the sequence is TGTGCCAGCAGGACAGGGGGCATCGGGGAGCTGTTTTTT. Protein translation: CASRTGGIGELFF.